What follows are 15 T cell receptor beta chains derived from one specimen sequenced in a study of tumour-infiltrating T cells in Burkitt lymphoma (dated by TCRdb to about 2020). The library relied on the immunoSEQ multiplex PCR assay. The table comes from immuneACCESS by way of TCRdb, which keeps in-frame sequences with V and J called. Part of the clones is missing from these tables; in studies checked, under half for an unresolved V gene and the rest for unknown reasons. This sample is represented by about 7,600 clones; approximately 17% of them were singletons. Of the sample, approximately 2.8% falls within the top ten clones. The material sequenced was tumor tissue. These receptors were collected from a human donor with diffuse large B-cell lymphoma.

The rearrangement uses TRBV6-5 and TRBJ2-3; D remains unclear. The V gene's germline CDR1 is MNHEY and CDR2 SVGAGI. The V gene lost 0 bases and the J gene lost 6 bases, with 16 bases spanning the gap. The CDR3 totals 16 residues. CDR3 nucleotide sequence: TGTGCCAGCAGTTACTCATCGGTCAGCTCGGGTGATACGCAGTATTTT. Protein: CASSYSSVSSGDTQYF.

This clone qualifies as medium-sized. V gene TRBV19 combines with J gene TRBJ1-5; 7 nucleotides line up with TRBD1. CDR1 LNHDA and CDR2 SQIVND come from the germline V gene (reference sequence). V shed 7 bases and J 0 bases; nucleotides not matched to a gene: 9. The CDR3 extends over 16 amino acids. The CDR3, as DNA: TGTGCCAGTAATACAATGGGACAGTATAGCAATCAGCCCCAGCATTTT. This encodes CASNTMGQYSNQPQHF.

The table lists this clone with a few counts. CDR3 region: CASSQDRVNTEAFF. Here the CDR3 DNA reads TGCGCCAGCAGCCAGGACAGGGTGAACACTGAAGCTTTCTTT. The V call is TRBV4-1, the J call TRBJ1-1, with 8 bases matching TRBD1. J gave up 0 bases and V 3 bases, and 0 bases lay outside the gene matches. Germline CDR1 MGHRA, CDR2 YSYEKL. The CDR3 sequence is 14 residues long.

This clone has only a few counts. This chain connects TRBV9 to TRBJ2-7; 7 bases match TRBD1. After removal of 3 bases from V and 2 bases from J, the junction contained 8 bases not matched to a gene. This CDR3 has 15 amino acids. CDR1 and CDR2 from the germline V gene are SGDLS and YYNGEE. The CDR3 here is CASSEGRQGPYEQYF. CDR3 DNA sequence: TGTGCCAGCAGCGAGGGAAGACAGGGTCCCTACGAGCAGTACTTC.

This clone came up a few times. CDR3 amino acids: CASSPQMRVQGREQYF. DNA for the CDR3: TGTGCCAGCTCACCACAGATGAGGGTACAGGGCAGGGAGCAGTACTTC. This sequence joins TRBV18 and TRBJ2-7; a possible D gene is TRBD1 (6 bases). This CDR3 has 16 residues. V was shortened by 1 base and J by 7 bases, with 20 bases between the two germline ends. Germline CDR1 and CDR2: KGHSH and LQKENI.

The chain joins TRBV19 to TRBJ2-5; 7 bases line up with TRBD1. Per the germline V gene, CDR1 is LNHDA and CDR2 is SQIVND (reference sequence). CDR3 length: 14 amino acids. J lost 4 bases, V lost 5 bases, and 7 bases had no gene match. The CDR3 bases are TGTGCCAGTAGTCCACAGGGGCATGCAGAGACCCAGTACTTC. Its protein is CASSPQGHAETQYF.

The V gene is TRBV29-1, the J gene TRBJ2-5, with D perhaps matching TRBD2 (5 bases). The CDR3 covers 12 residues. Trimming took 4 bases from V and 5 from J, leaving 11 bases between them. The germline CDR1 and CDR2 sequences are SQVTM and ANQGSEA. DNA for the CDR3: TGCAGCGTTGTTGTGGAGGAGGAGACCCAGTACTTC. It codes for CSVVVEEETQYF.

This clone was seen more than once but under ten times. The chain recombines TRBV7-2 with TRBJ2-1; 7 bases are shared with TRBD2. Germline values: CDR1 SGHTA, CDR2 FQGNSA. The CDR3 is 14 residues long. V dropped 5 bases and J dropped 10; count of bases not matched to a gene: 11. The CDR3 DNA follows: TGTGCCAGCAGCGGGCAGGGACTACGTCGGGAGCAGTTCTTC. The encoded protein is CASSGQGLRREQFF.

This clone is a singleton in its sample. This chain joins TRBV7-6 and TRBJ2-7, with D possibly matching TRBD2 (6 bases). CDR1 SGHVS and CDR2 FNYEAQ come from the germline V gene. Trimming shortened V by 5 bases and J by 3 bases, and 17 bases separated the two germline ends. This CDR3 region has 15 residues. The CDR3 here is CASSINRDFYYEQYF. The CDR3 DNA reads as TGTGCCAGCAGCATAAACCGGGACTTTTACTACGAGCAGTACTTC.

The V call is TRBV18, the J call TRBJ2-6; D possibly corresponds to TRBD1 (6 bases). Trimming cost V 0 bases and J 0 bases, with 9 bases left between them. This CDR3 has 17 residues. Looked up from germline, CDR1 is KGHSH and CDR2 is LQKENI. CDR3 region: CASSPPRGGSGANVLTF. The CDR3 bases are TGTGCCAGCTCACCACCGAGAGGGGGCTCTGGGGCCAACGTCCTGACTTTC.

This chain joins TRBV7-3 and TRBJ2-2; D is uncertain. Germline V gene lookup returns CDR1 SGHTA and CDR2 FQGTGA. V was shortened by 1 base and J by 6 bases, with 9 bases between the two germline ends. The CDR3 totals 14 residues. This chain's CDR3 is CASSLMPTPGELFF. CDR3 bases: TGTGCCAGCAGCTTAATGCCGACACCCGGGGAGCTGTTTTTT.

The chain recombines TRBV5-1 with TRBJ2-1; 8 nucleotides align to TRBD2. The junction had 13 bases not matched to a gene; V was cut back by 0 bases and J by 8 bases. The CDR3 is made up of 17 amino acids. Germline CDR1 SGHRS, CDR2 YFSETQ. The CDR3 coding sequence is TGCGCCAGCAGCTTGGATCTGGCGGGAGGTCGAGAGGATGAGCAGTTCTTC. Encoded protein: CASSLDLAGGREDEQFF.

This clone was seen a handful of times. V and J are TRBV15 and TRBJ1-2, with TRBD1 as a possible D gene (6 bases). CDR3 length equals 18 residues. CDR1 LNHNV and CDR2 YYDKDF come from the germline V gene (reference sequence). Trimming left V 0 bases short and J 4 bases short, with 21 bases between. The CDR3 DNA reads TGTGCCACCAGCAGAGAATGGGGCCGGCAGGGGATTAGCTATGGCTACACCTTC. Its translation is CATSREWGRQGISYGYTF. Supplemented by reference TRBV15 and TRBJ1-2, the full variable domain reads DAMVIQNPRYQVTQFGKPVTLSCSQTLNHNVMYWYQQKSSQAPKLLFHYYDKDFNNEADTPDNFQSRRPNTSFCFLDIRSPGLGDTAMYLCATSREWGRQGISYGYTFGSGTRLTVV.

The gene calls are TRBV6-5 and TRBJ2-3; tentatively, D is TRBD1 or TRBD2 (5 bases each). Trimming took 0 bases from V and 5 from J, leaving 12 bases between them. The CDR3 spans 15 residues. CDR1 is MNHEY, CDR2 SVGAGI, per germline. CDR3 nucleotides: TGTGCCAGCAGTTACTCGAAAGGGACCGTAGATACGCAGTATTTT. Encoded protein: CASSYSKGTVDTQYF.

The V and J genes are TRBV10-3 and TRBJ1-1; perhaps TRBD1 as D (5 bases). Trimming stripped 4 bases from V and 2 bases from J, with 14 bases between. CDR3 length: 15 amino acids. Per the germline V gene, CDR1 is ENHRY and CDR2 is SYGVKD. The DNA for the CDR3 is TGTGCCATCAGTGCCGCAGGGAGTGGTAACACTGAAGCTTTCTTT. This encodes CAISAAGSGNTEAFF.